The clone carrying this T cell receptor beta chain was seen only a few times. Its antigen is unidentified. This sample is part of a study of T-cell reconstitution after alpha-beta-depleted transplantation in children. Broader study findings: The study reportedly traced alpha-beta T cells about two months after transplant to several hundred expanded graft clones. Some patients owed their high day-60 TCRbeta diversity to surviving recipient T cells and thymic progenitors. T-cell counts and diversity were attributed mostly to newly produced T cells one year after transplant.

Germline V gives CDR1 SGHTA, CDR2 FQGNSA. CDR3 size: 16 residues. With 7 bases removed from V and 0 bases from J, the gap between germline ends came to 16 bases. During its preparation, the TCRbeta library received unique molecular identifiers. TCRdb ran MiXCR on the PCR reads and lists one entry per CDR3 protein. The sample has 100,000 to 150,000 distinct CDR3 sequences; 23% are singletons. The V gene is TRBV7-2, the J gene TRBJ2-1; D is uncertain. The sequence was obtained from a male patient aged 2-15 years who had a stem cell transplant for chronic granulomatous disease, so the T cells may come from the graft donor. The sample here was PBMCs, mostly from graft donor cells, taken 180 days after TCRalphabeta/CD19-depleted stem cell transplant. The CDR3 reads CASTPHSLSSYNEQFF. The CDR3 bases are TGTGCCAGCACCCCACATAGCTTGAGCTCCTACAATGAGCAGTTCTTC.